This TCR beta chain was identified during a study of blood T cell repertoires in COVID-19. The repertoire was sequenced with immunoSEQ multiplex PCR; TCRdb's copy has only in-frame clones and lacks some. The sample lists 55,000 to 70,000 clones; roughly 80% were seen once. V was shortened by 7 bases and J by 0 bases, with 12 bases between the two germline ends. The length of the CDR3 is 13 residues. The germline gives CDR1 SQVTM, CDR2 ANQGSEA. The J gene is TRBJ1-2, the V gene TRBV29-1, with a weak D call TRBD1 (6 bases). Sequencing input: peripheral blood. The receptor was derived from a woman older than 75 with acute or convalescent COVID-19. The CDR3 bases are TGCAGCGCCCACAGGGAGTCTAACTATGGCTACACCTTC. Its protein is CSAHRESNYGYTF.